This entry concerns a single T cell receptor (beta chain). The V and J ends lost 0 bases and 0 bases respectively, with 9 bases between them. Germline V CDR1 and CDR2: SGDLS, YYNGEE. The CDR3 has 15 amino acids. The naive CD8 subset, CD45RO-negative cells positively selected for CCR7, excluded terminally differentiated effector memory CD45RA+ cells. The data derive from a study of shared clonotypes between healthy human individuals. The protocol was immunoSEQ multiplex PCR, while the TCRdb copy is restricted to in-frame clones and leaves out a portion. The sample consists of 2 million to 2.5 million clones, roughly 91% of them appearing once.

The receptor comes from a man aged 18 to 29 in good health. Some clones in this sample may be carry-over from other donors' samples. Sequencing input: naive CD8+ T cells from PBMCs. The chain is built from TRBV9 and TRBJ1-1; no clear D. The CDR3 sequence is CASSVAGWMNTEAFF. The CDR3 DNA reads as TGTGCCAGCAGCGTAGCTGGGTGGATGAACACTGAAGCTTTCTTT.